This entry lists 6 T cell receptor beta chains sequenced from one sample in a study of breast tumors, draining lymph nodes, adjacent tissues. TCRdb reanalysed the multiplex PCR reads using MiXCR and keeps one entry per CDR3 protein. The sample records about 100,000 distinct CDR3 sequences, 21% being singletons. Breast cancer patients provided tissue from their axillary draining lymph nodes. Material for sequencing was axillary lymph node tissue. These TCRs come from a female donor with breast cancer. Some clones in this sample may be carry-over from other donors' samples.

As for this clonotype: With a much larger clone just one base away, this may be a read error. This chain uses TRBV19 with TRBJ1-5; perhaps TRBD1 as D (5 bases). The CDR3 loop spans 15 amino acids. Germline V gives CDR1 LNHDA, CDR2 SQIVND (reference sequence). CDR3 residues: CASSIWGNWNQSQHF. DNA of the CDR3: TGTGCCAGTAGTATATGGGGGAATTGGAATCAGTCCCAGCATTTT.

This clonotype came up many times. CDR3 coding DNA: TGTGCCAGCAGTGAAGAACAGGGGAATATTGGTGGCTACACCTTC. Protein sequence: CASSEEQGNIGGYTF. This rearrangement joins TRBV2 to TRBJ1-2, with 7 bases lining up with TRBD1. The germline CDR1 and CDR2 sequences are SNHLY and FYNNEI. The ends lost 1 base at V and 7 bases at J; junction bases unmatched: 9. The CDR3 length is 15 residues.

This clonotype was seen only a few times. This may arise from a read error, as a much more abundant clone is one base away. This chain links TRBV6-1 with TRBJ1-2; D might be TRBD1 (5 bases). Trimming pared 4 bases from V and 4 bases from J, leaving 19 bases between. This CDR3 contains 16 residues. Germline V lookup: CDR1 MNHNS, CDR2 SASEGT. DNA for the CDR3: TGTGCCAGCAGTGTTCTCGGGGCAAAGATCGGCTATGGCTACACCTTC. Protein sequence: CASSVLGAKIGYGYTF.

The V gene is TRBV3-1, the J gene TRBJ2-1; 12 positions agree with TRBD2. Germline V gene data show CDR1 as LGHDT and CDR2 as YNNKEL (reference sequence). CDR3 size: 17 residues. V was clipped by 3 bases and J by 6 bases; unmatched bases: 9. CDR3 protein: CASSHGIGLAGTNEQFF. The DNA for the CDR3 is TGTGCCAGCAGCCACGGAATCGGACTAGCGGGAACCAATGAGCAGTTCTTC.

A word on this clonotype: This may be a read error, as it is one base from a much larger clone. The V call is TRBV6-5, the J call TRBJ2-5; weak D call: TRBD1 (5 bases). The CDR3 loop spans 14 amino acids. CDR1 MNHEY and CDR2 SVGAGI come from the germline V gene. Trimming stripped 0 bases from V and 5 bases from J, with 10 bases between. CDR3 sequence reads: CASSYSGRQETQYF. The DNA for the CDR3 is TGTGCCAGCAGTTACTCGGGGCGTCAGGAGACCCAGTACTTC.

This chain connects TRBV5-6 to TRBJ2-5; perhaps TRBD1 as D (7 bases). This CDR3 region has 14 residues. V lost 0 bases and J 8 bases, leaving 14 bases between the germline ends. CDR1 and CDR2 (germline): SGHDT, YYEEEE. The CDR3 protein is CASSLGQGGGTQYF. The CDR3 coding sequence is TGTGCCAGCAGCTTGGGTCAGGGGGGCGGTACCCAGTACTTC.